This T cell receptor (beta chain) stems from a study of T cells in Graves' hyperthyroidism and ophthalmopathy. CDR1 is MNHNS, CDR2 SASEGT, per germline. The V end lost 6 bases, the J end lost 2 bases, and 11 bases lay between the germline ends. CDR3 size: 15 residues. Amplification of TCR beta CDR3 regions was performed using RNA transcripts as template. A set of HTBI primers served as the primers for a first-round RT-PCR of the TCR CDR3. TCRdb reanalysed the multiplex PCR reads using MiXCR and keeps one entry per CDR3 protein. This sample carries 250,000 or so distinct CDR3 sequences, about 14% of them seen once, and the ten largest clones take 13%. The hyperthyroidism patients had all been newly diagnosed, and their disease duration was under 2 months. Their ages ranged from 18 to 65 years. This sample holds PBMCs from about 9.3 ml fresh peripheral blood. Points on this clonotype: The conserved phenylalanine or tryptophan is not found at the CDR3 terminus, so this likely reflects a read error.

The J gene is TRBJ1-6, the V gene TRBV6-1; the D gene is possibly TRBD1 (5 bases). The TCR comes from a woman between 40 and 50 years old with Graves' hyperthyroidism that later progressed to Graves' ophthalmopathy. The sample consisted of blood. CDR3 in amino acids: CASRNGAPYNSPLHV. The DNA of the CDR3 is TGTGCCAGCAGGAATGGGGCGCCCTATAATTCACCCCTCCACGTT.